The T cell receptor beta chain described here comes from a study of T cell changes during pregnancy in multiple sclerosis. CDR1 is SGHTA and CDR2 is FQGNSA in the germline V gene. Trimming removed 3 bases from V and 4 bases from J; junction bases left unmatched: 4. This CDR3 comprises 14 residues. Generated by immunoSEQ multiplex PCR, the TCRdb table keeps only in-frame clones and is missing some. Among 65,000 to 85,000 clones listed, roughly 90% were seen once. There are a few counts of this clone. Specimen: peripheral blood, collected in the second trimester of pregnancy. This clonotype originated in a female donor with multiple sclerosis, enrolled in a pregnancy study. The gene calls are TRBV7-2 and TRBJ2-3, with 7 bases aligning to TRBD1. In DNA form, the CDR3 reads TGTGCCAGCAGCTTCAGGGGGAAGTCAGATACGCAGTATTTT. It is translated as CASSFRGKSDTQYF.